This T cell receptor beta chain was documented in a study of CD8 T cells in ankylosing spondylitis. As for this clonotype: Its antigen is unknown.

Overall study results and limits: It appeared that ankylosing spondylitis blood was characterized by a TCR beta motif of 8 or 9 highly homologous variants. Certain motif variants had earlier been reported in reactive arthritis synovial fluid and blood. There was reportedly significant enrichment of clones that were disease-linked in matched ankylosing spondylitis synovial fluid.

One entry per CDR3 protein, called by TCRdb with MiXCR from the 5' RACE reads. The repertoire includes 250,000 to 350,000 distinct CDR3 sequences, 7.5% to 9% of them detected once, and about 15% sits in the top ten. The TCR sequence derives from a male donor with ankylosing spondylitis. The sample comprised blood, either unsorted or a sorted T cell fraction (not recorded which).

The CDR3 is CASSRGVSSYEQYF. The CDR3 DNA is TGTGCCAGCAGTAGAGGTGTCAGCTCCTACGAGCAGTACTTC. This sequence joins TRBV6-1 and TRBJ2-7; no reliable D call. V gave up 5 bases and J gave up 0 bases, with 11 bases separating them. The CDR3 has 14 amino acids. Per germline, CDR1 MNHNS and CDR2 SASEGT.